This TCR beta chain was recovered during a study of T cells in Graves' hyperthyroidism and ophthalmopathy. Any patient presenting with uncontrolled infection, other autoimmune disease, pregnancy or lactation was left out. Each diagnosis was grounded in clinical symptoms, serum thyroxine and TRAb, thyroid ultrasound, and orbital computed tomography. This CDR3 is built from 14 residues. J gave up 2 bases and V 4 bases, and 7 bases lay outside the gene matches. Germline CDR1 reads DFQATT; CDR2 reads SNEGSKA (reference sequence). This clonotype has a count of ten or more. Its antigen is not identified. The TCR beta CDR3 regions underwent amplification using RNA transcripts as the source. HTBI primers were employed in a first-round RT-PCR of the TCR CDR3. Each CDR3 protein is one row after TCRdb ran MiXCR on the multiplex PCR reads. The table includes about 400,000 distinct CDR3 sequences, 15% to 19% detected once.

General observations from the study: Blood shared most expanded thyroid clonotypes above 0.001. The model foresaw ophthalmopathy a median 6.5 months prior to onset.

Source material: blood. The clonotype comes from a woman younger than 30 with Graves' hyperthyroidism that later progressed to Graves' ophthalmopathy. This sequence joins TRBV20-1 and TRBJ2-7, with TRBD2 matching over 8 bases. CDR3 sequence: CSATPPGLAYEQYF. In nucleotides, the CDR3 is TGCAGTGCTACCCCACCGGGACTAGCCTACGAGCAGTACTTC.